One sample yielded the 9 T cell receptor beta chains listed below, sequenced in a study of control samples from healthy donors and cancer patients. Repertoires were generated with immunoSEQ multiplex PCR, while TCRdb's copy carries only in-frame clones and drops some. The sample shows about 120,000 clones, roughly 87% of them seen only once. Sequences were obtained from blood. These receptors were collected from a man aged 18 to 29 in good health.

This clone was seen more than once but under ten times. The V call is TRBV2, the J call TRBJ2-5; D possibly corresponds to TRBD1 (5 bases). This CDR3 is 14 amino acids long. Germline V CDR1 and CDR2: SNHLY, FYNNEI. V was trimmed by 2 bases and J by 5 bases, leaving 12 bases between them. This CDR3 is CASSEYKSGETQYF. The CDR3, as DNA: TGTGCCAGCAGTGAATATAAGTCAGGGGAGACCCAGTACTTC.

The chain uses TRBV18 and TRBJ1-1, with a possible D match to TRBD1 (6 bases). V lost 1 base, J lost 5 bases, and 8 bases lay in between. CDR1 and CDR2 from the germline V gene are KGHSH and LQKENI. The CDR3 runs 13 residues. The CDR3 region has the DNA TGTGCCAGCTCACCACAGGGGGTGACTGAAGCTTTCTTT. As protein: CASSPQGVTEAFF.

This clone was picked up one time. V is TRBV20-1 and J is TRBJ1-1, with unresolved D. This CDR3 comprises 11 residues. CDR1 and CDR2 (germline): DFQATT, SNEGSKA (reference sequence). Between the trimmed V and J ends, which lost 4 bases and 11 bases, there was a span of 14 bases. The CDR3 sequence: CSATNNLGAFF. For the CDR3, the DNA is TGCAGTGCTACTAATAACTTGGGGGCTTTCTTT.

This clone appeared a single time. The rearrangement joins TRBV7-2 to TRBJ2-2; 7 bases line up with TRBD2. Germline V lookup: CDR1 SGHTA, CDR2 FQGNSA. V shed 2 bases and J 3 bases; nucleotides not matched to a gene: 3. This CDR3 is built from 15 residues. CDR3: CASSLRAGHTGELFF. The CDR3 nucleotides read TGTGCCAGCAGCTTAAGAGCGGGGCACACCGGGGAGCTGTTTTTT.

V and J are TRBV6-5 and TRBJ1-2; TRBD1 agrees at 9 bases. The ends lost 6 bases at V and 5 bases at J; junction bases unmatched: 10. The CDR3 runs 15 residues. Per germline, CDR1 MNHEY and CDR2 SVGAGI. CDR3 sequence: CASRATGQGNYGYTF. CDR3 bases: TGTGCCAGCAGAGCTACGGGACAGGGCAATTATGGCTACACCTTC.

The chain recombines TRBV27 with TRBJ2-7, with D possibly TRBD1 on 6 matching bases. CDR3 size: 13 residues. Trimming took off 3 bases at V and 4 bases at J, with 10 bases between the two ends. Germline CDR1 is MNHEY and CDR2 is SMNVEV (reference sequence). The CDR3 sequence: CASSLDSSYEQYF. The CDR3 bases are TGTGCCAGCAGTTTGGACAGTTCATACGAGCAGTACTTC.

The genes are TRBV4-1 and TRBJ1-1; no clear D gene. Trimming took off 4 bases at V and 8 bases at J, with 8 bases between the two ends. This CDR3 is 11 amino acids long. CDR1 is MGHRA, CDR2 YSYEKL, per germline. Here the CDR3 reads CASSPGGEAFF. In DNA form, the CDR3 reads TGCGCCAGCAGCCCAGGTGGGGAAGCTTTCTTT.

This clone appeared a single time. The chain carries TRBV4-3 and TRBJ2-7; TRBD2 matches at 9 bases. J lost 7 bases, V lost 0 bases, and 7 bases had no gene match. CDR1 and CDR2 (germline): LGHNA, YSLEER. This CDR3 comprises 15 residues. The CDR3 coding sequence is TGCGCCAGCAGCCAAGAAGGCGGGAGGGCTGGGGAGCAGTACTTC. Translating it yields CASSQEGGRAGEQYF.

The DNA for the CDR3 is TGTGCCAGCAGCAGGCGCCCGGACACCGGGGAGCTGTTTTTT. Protein: CASSRRPDTGELFF. V gene TRBV7-2 combines with J gene TRBJ2-2; no definite D call. V was cut by 5 bases and J by 3 bases, with 10 bases left in between. The CDR3 totals 14 residues. Germline CDR1 is SGHTA and CDR2 is FQGNSA.